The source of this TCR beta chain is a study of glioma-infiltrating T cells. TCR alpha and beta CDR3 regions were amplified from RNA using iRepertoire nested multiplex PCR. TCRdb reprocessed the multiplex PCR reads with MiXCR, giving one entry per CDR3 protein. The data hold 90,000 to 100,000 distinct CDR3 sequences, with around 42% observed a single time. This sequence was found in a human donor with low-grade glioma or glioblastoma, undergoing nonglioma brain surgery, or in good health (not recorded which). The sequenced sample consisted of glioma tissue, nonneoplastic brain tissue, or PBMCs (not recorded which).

Here the CDR3 reads CASSEAGGAAFF. DNA for the CDR3: TGTGCCAGCAGTGAAGCGGGGGGGGCGGCTTTCTTT. The V and J genes are TRBV2 and TRBJ1-1, with D perhaps TRBD1 (6 bases). CDR3 length: 12 residues. V lost 0 bases to trimming and J lost 11 bases, with 10 bases between them. The germline CDR1 and CDR2 sequences are SNHLY and FYNNEI.